This passage covers 5 T cell receptor beta chains from one sample sequenced in a study of cytomegalovirus exposure and HLA in healthy donors. The PCR used 60 Vbeta and 13 Jbeta primers. Profiled with immunoSEQ multiplex PCR; TCRdb holds only in-frame clones, not every one. The sample contains around 200,000 clones, 60% to 85% of which appear only once. Input material: PBMCs. The receptors stem from a man in his forties in good health and CMV-seronegative.

The rearrangement links TRBV7-6 to TRBJ2-2; possible D gene TRBD2, 6 bases. Germline V gene lookup returns CDR1 SGHVS and CDR2 FNYEAQ. Deletions cut 5 bases from V and 8 bases from J, with 27 bases between. The CDR3 totals 18 residues. The CDR3 here is CASSTSEGSTDLGGELFF. CDR3 sequence (DNA): TGTGCCAGCAGCACCTCGGAGGGTTCGACCGACCTGGGGGGGGAGCTGTTTTTT.

J is TRBJ1-2 and V is TRBV4-1; D unresolved. Trimming took off 2 bases at V and 9 bases at J, with 13 bases between the two ends. This CDR3 is 13 amino acids long. In germline, CDR1 is MGHRA, CDR2 YSYEKL. CDR3 nucleotides: TGCGCCAGCAGCCAATGGAGAAAGGAGCGCTACACCTTC. Its protein product is CASSQWRKERYTF.

This clone occurred a few times. The chain couples TRBV5-1 to TRBJ2-7, with 10 nucleotides matching TRBD1. V gave up 2 bases and J gave up 2 bases; unmatched junction bases: 4. Per germline, CDR1 SGHRS and CDR2 YFSETQ. CDR3 size: 15 residues. The CDR3 region is CASSFRQGAAYEQYF. CDR3 coding DNA: TGCGCCAGCAGCTTCAGACAGGGGGCAGCCTACGAGCAGTACTTC.

This chain uses TRBV5-6 with TRBJ2-5; 12 nucleotides line up with TRBD2. The J call is doubtful: the DNA matches TRBJ2-7 better. CDR3 length equals 16 residues. CDR1 and CDR2 (germline): SGHDT, YYEEEE. CDR3 nucleotides: TGTGCCAGCAGCCCCAAGACTAGCGGGGGACCCTACGAGCAGTACTTC. It codes for CASSPKTSGGPYEQYF.

The gene calls are TRBV6-5 and TRBJ1-4, with TRBD1 matching over 7 bases. Germline CDR1 and CDR2: MNHEY and SVGAGI. The CDR3 totals 15 residues. The V and J ends lost 4 bases and 7 bases, in that order; junction bases with no gene match: 9. The CDR3, as DNA: TGTGCCAGCAGTTCTACCGCGACAGGGATTGAAAAACTGTTTTTT. This encodes CASSSTATGIEKLFF.